These 12 T cell receptor beta chains came from one sample sequenced in a study of T-cell memory formation after mild COVID-19. Using its own MiXCR run on the 5' RACE reads, TCRdb lists one record per CDR3 protein. Of almost 250,000 distinct CDR3 sequences in the sample, 15% are singletons; the top ten hold around 2.2%. Sequencing input: PBMCs or a T cell subset sorted from them (not recorded which). Receptors originate from an adult woman who had mild COVID-19 (a few samples of this study predate the infection). Cell type and time point are not known.

This clonotype was detected a few times. The chain uses TRBV20-1 and TRBJ2-7; TRBD2 might be the D (5 bases). CDR3 size: 16 residues. Germline values: CDR1 DFQATT, CDR2 SNEGSKA (reference sequence). Trimming cost V 0 bases and J 3 bases, with 18 bases left between them. The CDR3 region has the DNA TGCAGTGCTAGAGACCCCCTAGCCGCAGGCTTCTACGAGCAGTACTTC. Translated: CSARDPLAAGFYEQYF.

The chain combines TRBV18 with TRBJ2-6; D ambiguous. Germline CDR1 is KGHSH and CDR2 is LQKENI. This CDR3 has 20 amino acids. V gave up 3 bases and J gave up 1 base, with 22 bases separating them. The DNA of the CDR3 is TGTGCCAGCTCACCCATCCAAGAGGCCCGGTACTTGTCTGGGGCCAACGTCCTGACTTTC. Protein: CASSPIQEARYLSGANVLTF.

This clonotype was seen only a few times. The chain carries TRBV5-5 and TRBJ1-1, with TRBD1 identical over 8 bases. V was clipped by 2 bases and J by 4 bases; unmatched bases: 4. Germline V gene data show CDR1 as SGHKS and CDR2 as YYEKEE (reference sequence). The CDR3 loop spans 14 amino acids. The CDR3 DNA reads TGTGCCAGCAGCTTAACAGGGGGGCTCACTGAAGCTTTCTTT. Translating it yields CASSLTGGLTEAFF.

This clonotype was counted a few times. The rearrangement uses TRBV6-6 and TRBJ2-2, with TRBD2 identical over 12 bases. CDR3 size: 17 residues. V shed 6 bases and J 1 base; nucleotides not matched to a gene: 6. Germline V gene sequence: CDR1 MNHNY, CDR2 SVGAGI (reference sequence). CDR3 DNA sequence: TGTGCCAGCAGGACGCTAGCGGGGGGGGAGAACACCGGGGAGCTGTTTTTT. Protein: CASRTLAGGENTGELFF.

The genes are TRBV19 and TRBJ1-1; D is perhaps TRBD1 (5 bases). From germline, CDR1 is LNHDA and CDR2 SQIVND (reference sequence). The V gene lost 10 bases and the J gene lost 3 bases, with 18 bases spanning the gap. The length of the CDR3 is 14 residues. The CDR3 sequence: CATWGRVSDTEAFF. Written as DNA, the CDR3 is TGTGCCACCTGGGGACGTGTTTCGGACACTGAAGCTTTCTTT. Full variable domain (remainder filled in from reference TRBV19 and TRBJ1-1): DGGITQSPKYLFRKEGQNVTLSCEQNLNHDAMYWYRQDPGQGLRLIYYSQIVNDFQKGDIAEGYSVSREKKESFPLTVTSAQKNPTAFYLCATWGRVSDTEAFFGQGTRLTVV.

The chain is built from TRBV6-1 and TRBJ1-4; a possible D gene is TRBD1 (6 bases). Germline CDR1 and CDR2: MNHNS and SASEGT. The V gene lost 4 bases and the J gene lost 1 base, with 10 bases spanning the gap. CDR3 length: 15 amino acids. For the CDR3, the DNA is TGTGCCAGCAGTGGCATGACAGGAACTAATGAAAAACTGTTTTTT. Translation gives CASSGMTGTNEKLFF.

This clonotype came up many times. V and J are TRBV3-1 and TRBJ1-1; possibly TRBD1 for D (6 bases). The length of the CDR3 is 16 residues. Germline CDR1 LGHDT, CDR2 YNNKEL (reference sequence). Trimming removed 4 bases from V and 8 bases from J, with 23 bases in between. The CDR3 reads CASSLHYRAGATEAFF. In DNA form, the CDR3 reads TGTGCCAGCAGCCTTCATTATCGAGCAGGGGCAACAGAAGCTTTCTTT.

The chain links TRBV9 to TRBJ2-1; 10 bases are a match to TRBD2. The CDR3 totals 15 residues. The germline V gene encodes CDR1 SGDLS and CDR2 YYNGEE. The V segment lost 4 bases and the J segment 4 bases; nucleotides outside the gene matches: 5. The CDR3: CASSRGTSEYNEQFF. DNA of the CDR3: TGTGCCAGCAGCAGAGGGACTAGCGAGTACAATGAGCAGTTCTTC.

J is TRBJ2-5 and V is TRBV7-9, with TRBD1 as a possible D gene (6 bases). Germline V gene lookup returns CDR1 SEHNR and CDR2 FQNEAQ (reference sequence). The CDR3 has 15 amino acids. Trimming pared 5 bases from V and 4 bases from J, leaving 17 bases between. The CDR3 loop reads CASSRRTGQGETQYF. Here the CDR3 DNA reads TGTGCCAGCAGCCGCCGTACAGGGCAGGGAGAGACCCAGTACTTC.

This chain connects TRBV29-1 to TRBJ1-2; no firm D call. CDR1 SQVTM and CDR2 ANQGSEA come from the germline V gene. The V end was cut by 7 bases, the J end by 4 bases, with 22 bases between. This CDR3 is 15 amino acids long. The chain's CDR3 is CSAVPYSDGAYGYTF. In nucleotides, the CDR3 is TGCAGCGCCGTACCTTACTCGGACGGAGCCTATGGCTACACCTTC.

J is TRBJ2-5 and V is TRBV4-1, with 7 positions matching TRBD2. Germline loops: CDR1 MGHRA, CDR2 YSYEKL. The CDR3 is 16 residues long. With 0 bases clipped from V and 5 bases from J, the junction kept 9 bases outside the gene matches. This chain's CDR3 is CASSQDDRLARETQYF. CDR3 sequence (DNA): TGCGCCAGCAGCCAAGACGATAGACTAGCACGGGAGACCCAGTACTTC.

The chain recombines TRBV6-6 with TRBJ1-1; D call uncertain. V was trimmed by 5 bases and J by 4 bases, leaving 14 bases between them. The CDR3 runs 14 residues. Germline V gene lookup returns CDR1 MNHNY and CDR2 SVGAGI (reference sequence). CDR3 nucleotide sequence: TGTGCCAGCAGTCACGGGGAGGTGCGCACTGAAGCTTTCTTT. This encodes CASSHGEVRTEAFF.